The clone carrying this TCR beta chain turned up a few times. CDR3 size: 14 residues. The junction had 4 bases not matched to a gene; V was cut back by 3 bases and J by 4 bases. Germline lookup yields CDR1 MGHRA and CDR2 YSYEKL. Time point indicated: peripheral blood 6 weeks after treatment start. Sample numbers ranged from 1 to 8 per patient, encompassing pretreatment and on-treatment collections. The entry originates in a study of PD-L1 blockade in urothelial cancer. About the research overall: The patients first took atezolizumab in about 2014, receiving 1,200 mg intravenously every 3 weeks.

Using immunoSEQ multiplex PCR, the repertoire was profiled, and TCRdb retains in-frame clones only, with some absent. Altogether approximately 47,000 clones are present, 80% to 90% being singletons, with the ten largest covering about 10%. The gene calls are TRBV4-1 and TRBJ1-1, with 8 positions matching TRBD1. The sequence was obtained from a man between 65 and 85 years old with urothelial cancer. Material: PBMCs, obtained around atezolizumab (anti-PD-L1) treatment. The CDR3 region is CASSHKGQGTEAFF. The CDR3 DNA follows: TGCGCCAGCAGCCATAAAGGACAGGGCACTGAAGCTTTCTTT.